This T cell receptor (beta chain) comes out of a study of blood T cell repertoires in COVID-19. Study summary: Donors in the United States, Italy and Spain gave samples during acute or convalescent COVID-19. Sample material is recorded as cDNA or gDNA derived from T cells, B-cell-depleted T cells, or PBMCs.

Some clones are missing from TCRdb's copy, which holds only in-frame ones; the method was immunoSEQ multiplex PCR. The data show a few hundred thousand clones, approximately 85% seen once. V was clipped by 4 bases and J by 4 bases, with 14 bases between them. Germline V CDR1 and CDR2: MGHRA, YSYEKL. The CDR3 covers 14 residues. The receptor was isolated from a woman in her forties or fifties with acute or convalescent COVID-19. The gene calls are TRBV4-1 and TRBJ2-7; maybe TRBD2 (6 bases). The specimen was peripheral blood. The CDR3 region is CASSRETGVYEQYF. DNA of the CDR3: TGCGCCAGCAGCCGAGAGACGGGAGTGTACGAGCAGTACTTC.